These 17 T cell receptor beta chains originate from one sample sequenced in a study of PD-L1 blockade in urothelial cancer. Time point here: peripheral blood 6 weeks after treatment start. TCRdb keeps only in-frame clones here, not all; method: immunoSEQ multiplex PCR. The data contain about 41,000 clones, about 88% of them singletons. The specimen was PBMCs, collected around atezolizumab (anti-PD-L1) treatment. The origin of the receptors is a man in his 70s with urothelial cancer.

The J gene is TRBJ1-2, the V gene TRBV19, with D hard to call. V lost 6 bases and J 0 bases, leaving 8 bases between the germline ends. CDR1 and CDR2 (germline): LNHDA, SQIVND (reference sequence). This CDR3 comprises 13 residues. As DNA, the CDR3 is TGTGCCAGTAGGGCCATTCCTAACTATGGCTACACCTTC. This encodes CASRAIPNYGYTF.

This chain uses TRBV5-5 with TRBJ2-5; possible D gene TRBD1, 5 bases. The germline CDR1 and CDR2 sequences are SGHKS and YYEKEE (reference sequence). CDR3 length: 16 amino acids. Trimming stripped 2 bases from V and 2 bases from J, with 16 bases between. The DNA for the CDR3 is TGTGCCAGCAGCTTCTTTAGGGGAAAAACACAAGAGACCCAGTACTTC. It yields the protein CASSFFRGKTQETQYF.

The table lists this clone with a count of one. Written as DNA, the CDR3 is TGTGCCAGCAGCGTCGACAGACAAGGGGCTCAGCCCCAGCATTTT. Translation: CASSVDRQGAQPQHF. J is TRBJ1-5 and V is TRBV5-4; TRBD1 might be the D (5 bases). Germline CDR1 and CDR2: SGHNT and YYREEE (reference sequence). The CDR3 loop spans 15 amino acids. The ends were cut back, 4 bases at V and 6 bases at J, with 17 bases in the middle.

The chain uses TRBV6-1 and TRBJ1-5; weak D call: TRBD1 (6 bases). This CDR3 has 17 amino acids. V was trimmed by 3 bases and J by 3 bases, leaving 18 bases between them. Germline V gene sequence: CDR1 MNHNS, CDR2 SASEGT. In nucleotides, the CDR3 is TGTGCCAGCAGTGAGCGGACAGACCGGCCCTTCAATCAGCCCCAGCATTTT. Amino acids: CASSERTDRPFNQPQHF.

The J gene is TRBJ2-7, the V gene TRBV6-4; TRBD2 might be the D (6 bases). CDR3 size: 16 residues. V was clipped by 0 bases and J by 3 bases, with 15 bases between them. CDR1 is MRHNA and CDR2 is SNTAGT in the germline V gene. The CDR3 sequence: CASSDSRDSERYEQYF. The DNA of the CDR3 is TGTGCCAGCAGTGACTCCCGGGACTCCGAACGCTACGAGCAGTACTTC.

The chain uses TRBV6-1 and TRBJ2-5; perhaps TRBD1 as D (5 bases). Germline CDR1 and CDR2: MNHNS and SASEGT. The CDR3 is made up of 14 amino acids. V gave up 4 bases and J gave up 5 bases, with 14 bases separating them. In DNA form, the CDR3 reads TGTGCCAGCAGTGTAAGGACAATAGGGGAGACCCAGTACTTC. It yields the protein CASSVRTIGETQYF.

The chain recombines TRBV5-5 with TRBJ1-1; no clear D. V was pared by 1 base and J by 1 base, with 8 bases between. The CDR3 runs to 14 residues. Germline V gene lookup returns CDR1 SGHKS and CDR2 YYEKEE (reference sequence). The CDR3: CASSLHRTNTEAFF. Here the CDR3 DNA reads TGTGCCAGCAGCTTGCACAGAACGAACACTGAAGCTTTCTTT. Together with reference TRBV5-5 and TRBJ1-1, the CDR3 gives the full variable domain: DAGVTQSPTHLIKTRGQQVTLRCSPISGHKSVSWYQQVLGQGPQFIFQYYEKEERGRGNFPDRFSARQFPNYSSELNVNALLLGDSALYLCASSLHRTNTEAFFGQGTRLTVV.

This clone was counted between two and nine times. The V call is TRBV10-2, the J call TRBJ2-1; 10 bases are a match to TRBD2. CDR3 length: 14 amino acids. The V gene's germline CDR1 is WSHSY and CDR2 SAAADI. V lost 7 bases to trimming and J lost 6 bases; unmatched junction nucleotides: 6. The DNA of the CDR3 is TGCGCCAGCACTAGGACTAGCGGAGGCAATGAGCAGTTCTTC. It codes for CASTRTSGGNEQFF.

The chain couples TRBV6-5 to TRBJ1-1; no definite D call. The V gene's germline CDR1 is MNHEY and CDR2 SVGAGI. This CDR3 region has 15 residues. Trimming shortened V by 0 bases and J by 4 bases, and 12 bases separated the two germline ends. The CDR3 region is CASSYSGVGSTEAFF. The CDR3 coding sequence is TGTGCCAGCAGTTACTCCGGGGTAGGGAGCACTGAAGCTTTCTTT.

The rearrangement uses TRBV27 and TRBJ1-1; a possible D gene is TRBD1 (6 bases). CDR1 is MNHEY, CDR2 SMNVEV, per germline (reference sequence). V was trimmed by 0 bases and J by 2 bases, leaving 7 bases between them. The CDR3 runs to 14 residues. CDR3 in DNA: TGTGCCAGCAGTTTATCGGGGGCCAACACTGAAGCTTTCTTT. Translation gives CASSLSGANTEAFF.

The V gene is TRBV2, the J gene TRBJ2-1; 9 bases are shared with TRBD2. CDR1 is SNHLY, CDR2 FYNNEI, per germline. Unmatched junction bases numbered 5, after V lost 6 bases and J lost 8 bases. The CDR3 totals 13 residues. CDR3 DNA: TGTGCCAGCAGGACTAGCGGCTTCGATGAGCAGTTCTTC. Its translation is CASRTSGFDEQFF.

This rearrangement joins TRBV9 to TRBJ2-2, with 9 bases aligning to TRBD1. This CDR3 has 16 amino acids. The J segment lost 3 bases and the V segment lost 3 bases, leaving 6 bases of the junction unmatched. CDR1 and CDR2 from the germline V gene are SGDLS and YYNGEE. In DNA form, the CDR3 reads TGTGCCAGCAGCGACCGGGACAGGGTGGACACCGGGGAGCTGTTTTTT. Amino acid sequence: CASSDRDRVDTGELFF.

V usage is TRBV9 and J usage is TRBJ1-1; D may be TRBD1 (6 bases). V was pared by 0 bases and J by 5 bases, with 14 bases between. In germline, CDR1 is SGDLS, CDR2 YYNGEE. This CDR3 spans 15 amino acids. Here the CDR3 DNA reads TGTGCCAGCAGCGTAGTAGGGGGGGCTGGGACTGAAGCTTTCTTT. It encodes CASSVVGGAGTEAFF.

This sequence joins TRBV28 and TRBJ2-3; 14 nucleotides match TRBD2. CDR1 is MDHEN and CDR2 is SYDVKM in the germline V gene. The CDR3 is 19 amino acids. The trim removed 1 base at V and 0 bases at J, leaving 6 bases unmatched. CDR3 DNA: TGTGCCAGCAGTTTATACGGGACTAGCGGGAGTGATAGCACAGATACGCAGTATTTT. Translated, it gives CASSLYGTSGSDSTDTQYF.

V is TRBV11-2 and J is TRBJ2-4; 11 nucleotides align to TRBD2. In germline, CDR1 is SGHAT, CDR2 FQNNGV. Germline trimming cut 5 bases from V and 9 bases from J; bases unmatched to any gene: 9. The CDR3 consists of 15 residues. Here the CDR3 reads CASSPLTSGIGIQYF. CDR3 DNA sequence: TGTGCCAGCAGCCCATTGACTAGCGGGATAGGCATTCAGTACTTC.

This chain links TRBV2 with TRBJ1-1; tentative D call: TRBD1 (5 bases). V shed 2 bases and J shed 1 base, with 8 bases lying between them. CDR1 and CDR2 (germline): SNHLY, FYNNEI. The length of the CDR3 is 14 residues. The CDR3 DNA is TGTGCCAGCAGTGAAAGGACAAGGAACACTGAAGCTTTCTTT. Its protein is CASSERTRNTEAFF.

The CDR3 DNA reads as TGCGCCAGCAGCTTTGGGACAGGGTCCTACGAGCAGTACTTC. It translates to CASSFGTGSYEQYF. The chain carries TRBV5-1 and TRBJ2-7, with 9 bases aligning to TRBD1. Germline values: CDR1 SGHRS, CDR2 YFSETQ. The J segment lost 1 base and the V segment lost 2 bases, leaving 1 base of the junction unmatched. The CDR3 loop spans 14 amino acids. The entire variable domain, with the rest obtained from reference TRBV5-1 and TRBJ2-7, is as follows: KAGVTQTPRYLIKTRGQQVTLSCSPISGHRSVSWYQQTPGQGLQFLFEYFSETQRNKGNFPGRFSGRQFSNSRSEMNVSTLELGDSALYLCASSFGTGSYEQYFGPGTRLTVT.